This entry lists 20 T cell receptor beta chains sequenced from one sample in a study of CD8 T cells in Susac syndrome. The authors reverse transcribed 0.5 to 1 ug RNA with random hexamers. One entry per CDR3 protein results from TCRdb running MiXCR on the immunoSEQ multiplex PCR reads. Counted here are fewer than 350,000 distinct CDR3 sequences, roughly 94% occurring once; the ten biggest clones make up approximately 0.065%. Sequencing was done on a sample of CD4+ T cells from PBMCs. These receptors all stem from a human donor with multiple sclerosis.

The gene calls are TRBV29-1 and TRBJ2-3, with D uncertain. This CDR3 has 13 residues. V lost 3 bases and J lost 5, with 12 bases in between. Germline CDR1 is SQVTM and CDR2 is ANQGSEA. The CDR3 spells CSVDQIFGDTQYF. The CDR3 nucleotides are TGCAGCGTTGATCAGATCTTCGGAGATACGCAGTATTTT.

The rearrangement uses TRBV19 and TRBJ2-7; 12 nucleotides line up with TRBD2. Germline V CDR1 and CDR2: LNHDA, SQIVND (reference sequence). The V gene end was trimmed by 9 bases and the J gene end by 1 base; junction bases not matched to a gene: 4. The CDR3 has 14 amino acids. The DNA of the CDR3 is TGTGCCAGCAGGACTAGCGGGGCTTCCTACGAGCAGTACTTC. Protein: CASRTSGASYEQYF.

This chain uses TRBV9 with TRBJ1-2; D is ambiguous. The CDR3 spans 14 residues. Germline-derived CDR1 and CDR2 are SGDLS and YYNGEE. Trimming stripped 0 bases from V and 1 base from J, with 7 bases between. The CDR3 bases are TGTGCCAGCAGCGTAGGCGAGCTTAACTATGGCTACACCTTC. Residues: CASSVGELNYGYTF.

This chain connects TRBV19 to TRBJ2-2; 11 nucleotides agree with TRBD2. This CDR3 contains 16 residues. CDR1 is LNHDA, CDR2 SQIVND, per germline (reference sequence). With V trimmed by 5 bases and J by 6 bases, 8 bases remained unmatched. The CDR3 sequence: CASSGASGGPPGELFF. The CDR3 bases are TGTGCCAGTAGTGGGGCTAGCGGGGGGCCCCCCGGGGAGCTGTTTTTT.

V and J are TRBV5-1 and TRBJ2-2, with 7 bases fitting TRBD1. The V gene's germline CDR1 is SGHRS and CDR2 YFSETQ. Trimming at V came to 6 bases and at J to 5 bases, leaving 7 bases not matched to a gene. This CDR3 has 14 residues. CDR3 DNA: TGCGCCAGCAAGGGACAGTATAAGACCGGGGAGCTGTTTTTT. It yields the protein CASKGQYKTGELFF.

This rearrangement joins TRBV9 to TRBJ2-2, with D possibly matching TRBD2 (5 bases). CDR1 and CDR2 (germline): SGDLS, YYNGEE. The CDR3 covers 14 residues. Trimming stripped 0 bases from V and 6 bases from J, with 9 bases between. The CDR3 DNA reads as TGTGCCAGCAGCGTAGCCGGGGTAGCCGGGGAGCTGTTTTTT. This encodes CASSVAGVAGELFF.

V usage is TRBV5-6 and J usage is TRBJ1-1; the D gene is possibly TRBD1 (5 bases). CDR3 length: 17 amino acids. Trimming removed 4 bases from V and 7 bases from J, with 26 bases in between. Germline CDR1 SGHDT, CDR2 YYEEEE. The CDR3: CASSPLLFGGAENEAFF. DNA for the CDR3: TGTGCCAGCAGCCCCCTCCTATTTGGCGGGGCAGAGAATGAAGCTTTCTTT. Looking up the rest from reference TRBV5-6 and TRBJ1-1 gives the full variable domain: DAGVTQSPTHLIKTRGQQVTLRCSPKSGHDTVSWYQQALGQGPQFIFQYYEEEERQRGNFPDRFSGHQFPNYSSELNVNALLLGDSALYLCASSPLLFGGAENEAFFGQGTRLTVV.

The V gene is TRBV11-3, the J gene TRBJ2-1; no clear D gene. Germline lookup yields CDR1 SGHNT and CDR2 YENEEA. CDR3 size: 14 residues. V was pared by 3 bases and J by 2 bases, with 8 bases between. The CDR3 loop is CASSFGATYNEQFF. The CDR3 DNA sequence: TGTGCCAGCAGCTTTGGAGCTACCTACAATGAGCAGTTCTTC.

The genes are TRBV5-1 and TRBJ2-3, with no clear D. V shed 2 bases and J shed 4 bases, with 8 bases lying between them. Germline-derived CDR1 and CDR2 are SGHRS and YFSETQ. The CDR3 is 13 residues long. The CDR3 DNA is TGCGCCAGCAGCTTAGAAACTTCAGATACGCAGTATTTT. Amino acids: CASSLETSDTQYF.

V is TRBV29-1 and J is TRBJ1-5; D not resolved. Looked up from germline, CDR1 is SQVTM and CDR2 is ANQGSEA. V lost 4 bases, J lost 4 bases, and 14 bases lay in between. The CDR3 sequence is 14 residues long. CDR3 loop: CSVGLGSPNQPQHF. The CDR3 nucleotides are TGCAGCGTTGGGCTAGGGTCCCCAAATCAGCCCCAGCATTTT.

The CDR3: CASSPFIGELFF. DNA of the CDR3: TGTGCCAGCTCACCATTCATCGGGGAGCTGTTTTTT. The chain is built from TRBV18 and TRBJ2-2, with D unresolved. The CDR3 extends over 12 amino acids. Deletions cut 2 bases from V and 7 bases from J, with 5 bases between. Germline CDR1 and CDR2: KGHSH and LQKENI.

The chain joins TRBV29-1 to TRBJ2-3; 10 nucleotides line up with TRBD2. The ends lost 7 bases at V and 0 bases at J; junction bases unmatched: 7. The CDR3 extends over 15 amino acids. The germline CDR1 and CDR2 sequences are SQVTM and ANQGSEA. The CDR3 coding sequence is TGCAGCGCCCCGACTAGCGGGCATAGCACAGATACGCAGTATTTT. Its translation: CSAPTSGHSTDTQYF.

This chain links TRBV2 with TRBJ2-2; a possible D gene is TRBD2 (6 bases). The V and J ends lost 8 bases and 1 base respectively, with 14 bases between them. CDR3 length equals 15 residues. Germline V lookup: CDR1 SNHLY, CDR2 FYNNEI. Here the CDR3 reads CASGPLEGNTGELFF. The CDR3 nucleotides read TGTGCCAGCGGCCCCCTGGAGGGGAACACCGGGGAGCTGTTTTTT.

The V gene is TRBV12-5, the J gene TRBJ2-5; 11 nucleotides align to TRBD2. The CDR3 loop spans 16 amino acids. In germline, CDR1 is LGHNT, CDR2 FRNRAP. J lost 5 bases, V lost 7 bases, and 12 bases had no gene match. The CDR3 spells CASAPGLAGGQETQYF. CDR3 nucleotide sequence: TGTGCTAGTGCCCCTGGGCTAGCGGGGGGTCAGGAGACCCAGTACTTC.

The chain couples TRBV5-6 to TRBJ2-7, with D maybe TRBD1 (5 bases). Trimming shortened V by 1 base and J by 2 bases, and 10 bases separated the two germline ends. In germline, CDR1 is SGHDT, CDR2 YYEEEE. CDR3 length equals 14 residues. The CDR3 sequence is CASSLRQIPYEQYF. CDR3 nucleotides: TGTGCCAGCAGCTTGCGACAGATCCCCTACGAGCAGTACTTC.

The chain carries TRBV2 and TRBJ1-1, with a possible D match to TRBD1 (5 bases). Germline CDR1 is SNHLY and CDR2 is FYNNEI. The CDR3 consists of 14 residues. Trimming removed 3 bases from V and 1 base from J, with 9 bases in between. CDR3 sequence reads: CASSEEGPNTEAFF. CDR3 in DNA: TGTGCCAGCAGTGAGGAGGGGCCGAACACTGAAGCTTTCTTT.

The gene calls are TRBV20-1 and TRBJ2-1; D is perhaps TRBD1 or TRBD2 (5 bases each). The CDR3 runs 15 residues. V lost 1 base, J lost 0 bases, and 10 bases lay in between. The V gene's germline CDR1 is DFQATT and CDR2 SNEGSKA (reference sequence). CDR3 region: CSARAGPSSYNEQFF. The DNA for the CDR3 is TGCAGTGCTAGAGCGGGACCAAGCTCCTACAATGAGCAGTTCTTC.

The genes are TRBV28 and TRBJ2-2, with D possibly matching TRBD1 (6 bases). CDR1 and CDR2 from the germline V gene are MDHEN and SYDVKM. V was shortened by 6 bases and J by 6 bases, with 17 bases between the two germline ends. The CDR3 has 15 residues. The CDR3 region is CASRRYRVQSGELFF. Written as DNA, the CDR3 is TGTGCCAGCAGACGGTACAGGGTGCAATCCGGGGAGCTGTTTTTT.

The table lists this clonotype with a count of one. This chain connects TRBV7-2 to TRBJ2-3; D may be TRBD2 (6 bases). V gave up 6 bases and J gave up 9 bases, with 16 bases separating them. CDR3 length: 13 residues. CDR1 SGHTA and CDR2 FQGNSA come from the germline V gene. CDR3 amino acids: CASSGLPRGTQYF. CDR3 nucleotide sequence: TGTGCCAGCAGTGGGCTCCCCCGGGGGACGCAGTATTTT.

The chain carries TRBV6-1 and TRBJ1-1; TRBD1 matches 8 bases. Losses at the gene ends were 6 bases for V and 5 bases for J; bases not matched to a gene: 14. Germline V gene lookup returns CDR1 MNHNS and CDR2 SASEGT. This CDR3 has 16 amino acids. This CDR3 reads CASRRVAGGLWTEAFF. For the CDR3, the DNA is TGTGCCAGCAGGCGGGTAGCAGGGGGCTTGTGGACTGAAGCTTTCTTT.